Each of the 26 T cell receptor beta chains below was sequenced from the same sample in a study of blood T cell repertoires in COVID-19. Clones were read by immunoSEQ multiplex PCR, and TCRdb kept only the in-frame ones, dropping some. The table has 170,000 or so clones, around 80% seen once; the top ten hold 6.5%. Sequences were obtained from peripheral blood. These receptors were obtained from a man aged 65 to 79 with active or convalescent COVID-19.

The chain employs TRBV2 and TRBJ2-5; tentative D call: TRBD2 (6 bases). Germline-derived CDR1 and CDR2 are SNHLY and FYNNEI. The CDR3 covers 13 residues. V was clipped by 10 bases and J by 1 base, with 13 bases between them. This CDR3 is CAIAPAGQETQYF. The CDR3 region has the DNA TGTGCCATCGCGCCAGCGGGCCAAGAGACCCAGTACTTC.

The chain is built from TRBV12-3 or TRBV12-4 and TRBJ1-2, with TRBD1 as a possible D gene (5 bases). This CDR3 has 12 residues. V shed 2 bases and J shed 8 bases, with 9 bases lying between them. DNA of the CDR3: TGTGCCAGCAGTTTATCAGGGTCAGGCTACACCTTC. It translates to CASSLSGSGYTF.

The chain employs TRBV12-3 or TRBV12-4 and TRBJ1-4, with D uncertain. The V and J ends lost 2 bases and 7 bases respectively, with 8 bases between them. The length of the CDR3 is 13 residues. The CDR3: CASSLSRSEKLFF. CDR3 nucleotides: TGTGCCAGCAGTTTAAGCCGGAGTGAAAAACTGTTTTTT.

The DNA for the CDR3 is TGCGCCAGCAGCCCCAAATCAAGCACAGATACGCAGTATTTT. Translating it yields CASSPKSSTDTQYF. The V gene is TRBV5-1, the J gene TRBJ2-3; D gene uncertain. Trimming left V 4 bases short and J 0 bases short, with 9 bases between. CDR3 length equals 14 residues. CDR1 SGHRS and CDR2 YFSETQ come from the germline V gene.

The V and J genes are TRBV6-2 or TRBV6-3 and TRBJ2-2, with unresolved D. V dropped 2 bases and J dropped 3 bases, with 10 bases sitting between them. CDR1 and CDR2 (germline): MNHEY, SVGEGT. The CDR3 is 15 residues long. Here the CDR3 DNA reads TGTGCCAGCAGTTACCTCGCGAGGTACACCGGGGAGCTGTTTTTT. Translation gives CASSYLARYTGELFF.

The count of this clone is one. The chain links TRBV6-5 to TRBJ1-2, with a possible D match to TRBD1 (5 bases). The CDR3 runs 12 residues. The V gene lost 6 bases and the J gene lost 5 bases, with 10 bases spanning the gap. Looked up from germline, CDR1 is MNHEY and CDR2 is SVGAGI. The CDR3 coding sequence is TGTGCCAGCAGGGCAGACAGATATGGCTACACCTTC. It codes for CASRADRYGYTF.

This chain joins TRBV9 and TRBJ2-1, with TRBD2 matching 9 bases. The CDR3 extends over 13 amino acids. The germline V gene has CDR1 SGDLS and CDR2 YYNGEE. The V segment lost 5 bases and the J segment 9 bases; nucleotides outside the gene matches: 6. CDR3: CASSGGGASEQFF. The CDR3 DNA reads TGTGCCAGCAGTGGCGGGGGGGCAAGTGAGCAGTTCTTC.

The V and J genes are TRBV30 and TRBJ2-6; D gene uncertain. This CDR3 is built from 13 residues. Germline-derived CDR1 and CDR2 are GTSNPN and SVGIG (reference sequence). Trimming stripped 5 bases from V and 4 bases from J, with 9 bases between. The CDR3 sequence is CAWERQGANVLTF. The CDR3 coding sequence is TGTGCCTGGGAACGTCAGGGGGCCAACGTCCTGACTTTC. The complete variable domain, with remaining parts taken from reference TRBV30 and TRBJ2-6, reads SQTIHQWPATLVQPVGSPLSLECTVEGTSNPNLYWYRQAAGRGLQLLFYSVGIGQISSEVPQNLSASRPQDRQFILSSKKLLLSDSGFYLCAWERQGANVLTFGAGSRLTVL.

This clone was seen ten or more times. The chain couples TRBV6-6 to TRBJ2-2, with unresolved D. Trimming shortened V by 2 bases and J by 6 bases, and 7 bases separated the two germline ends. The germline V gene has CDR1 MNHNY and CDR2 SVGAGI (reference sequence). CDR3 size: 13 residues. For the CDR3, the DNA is TGTGCCAGCAGTTACAATTCGGCCGGGGAGCTGTTTTTT. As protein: CASSYNSAGELFF.

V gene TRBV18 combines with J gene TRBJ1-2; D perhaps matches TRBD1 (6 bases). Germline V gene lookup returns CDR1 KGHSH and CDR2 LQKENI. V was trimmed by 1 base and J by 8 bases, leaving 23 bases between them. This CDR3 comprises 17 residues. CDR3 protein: CASSPLRETGPERGYTF. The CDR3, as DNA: TGTGCCAGCTCACCACTAAGGGAGACAGGTCCTGAGCGAGGCTACACCTTC. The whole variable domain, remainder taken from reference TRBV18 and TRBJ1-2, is NAGVMQNPRHLVRRRGQEARLRCSPMKGHSHVYWYRQLPEEGLKFMVYLQKENIIDESGMPKERFSAEFPKEGPSILRIQQVVRGDSAAYFCASSPLRETGPERGYTFGSGTRLTVV.

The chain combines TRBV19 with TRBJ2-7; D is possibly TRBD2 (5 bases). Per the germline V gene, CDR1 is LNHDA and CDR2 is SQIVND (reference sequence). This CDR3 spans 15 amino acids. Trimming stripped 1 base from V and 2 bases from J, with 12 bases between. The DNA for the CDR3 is TGTGCCAGTAGTATAGTTCCGGGGTCTCCCTACGAGCAGTACTTC. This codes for CASSIVPGSPYEQYF.

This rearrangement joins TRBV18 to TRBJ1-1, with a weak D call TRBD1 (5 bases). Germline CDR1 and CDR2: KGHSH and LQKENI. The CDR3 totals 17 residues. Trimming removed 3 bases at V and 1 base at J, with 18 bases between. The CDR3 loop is CASSPRGADTPNTEAFF. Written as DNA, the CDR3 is TGTGCCAGCTCACCTCGTGGGGCAGACACACCGAACACTGAAGCTTTCTTT.

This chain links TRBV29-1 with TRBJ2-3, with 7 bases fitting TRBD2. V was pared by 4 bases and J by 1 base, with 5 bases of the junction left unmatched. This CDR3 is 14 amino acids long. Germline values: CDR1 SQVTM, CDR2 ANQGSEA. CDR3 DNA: TGCAGCGTTGGTGCGGGAGCGGGCACAGATACGCAGTATTTT. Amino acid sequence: CSVGAGAGTDTQYF.

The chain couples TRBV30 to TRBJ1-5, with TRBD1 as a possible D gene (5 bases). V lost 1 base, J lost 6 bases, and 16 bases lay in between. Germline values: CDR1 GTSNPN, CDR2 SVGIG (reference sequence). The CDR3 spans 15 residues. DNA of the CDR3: TGTGCCTGGAGTGGGGGCCAGGGATCGAGTCAGCCCCAGCATTTT. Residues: CAWSGGQGSSQPQHF.

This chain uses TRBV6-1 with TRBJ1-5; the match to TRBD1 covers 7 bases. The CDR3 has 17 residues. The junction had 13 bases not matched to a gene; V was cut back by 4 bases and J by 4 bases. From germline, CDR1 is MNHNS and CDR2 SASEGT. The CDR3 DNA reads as TGTGCCAGCAGTGTACGTGCGACAGGGATAGCAAATCAGCCCCAGCATTTT. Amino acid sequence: CASSVRATGIANQPQHF.

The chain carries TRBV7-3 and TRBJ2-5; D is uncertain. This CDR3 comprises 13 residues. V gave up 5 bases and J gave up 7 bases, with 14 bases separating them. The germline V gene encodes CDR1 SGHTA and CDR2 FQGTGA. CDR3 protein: CASSLPPSGTQYF. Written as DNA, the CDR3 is TGTGCCAGCAGCCTCCCCCCGTCGGGGACCCAGTACTTC.

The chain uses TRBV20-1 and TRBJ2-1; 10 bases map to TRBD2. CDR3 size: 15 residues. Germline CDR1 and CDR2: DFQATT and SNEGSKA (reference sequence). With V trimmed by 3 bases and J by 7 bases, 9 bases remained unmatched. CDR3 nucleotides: TGCAGTGCTAGTACCAGCGGGGGGGCCGGTAATGAGCAGTTCTTC. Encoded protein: CSASTSGGAGNEQFF.

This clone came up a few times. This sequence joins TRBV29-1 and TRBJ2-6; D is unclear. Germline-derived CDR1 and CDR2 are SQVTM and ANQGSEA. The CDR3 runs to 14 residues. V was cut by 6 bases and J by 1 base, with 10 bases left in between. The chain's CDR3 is CSVASDSGANVLTF. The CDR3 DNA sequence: TGCAGCGTGGCCTCAGATTCTGGGGCCAACGTCCTGACTTTC.

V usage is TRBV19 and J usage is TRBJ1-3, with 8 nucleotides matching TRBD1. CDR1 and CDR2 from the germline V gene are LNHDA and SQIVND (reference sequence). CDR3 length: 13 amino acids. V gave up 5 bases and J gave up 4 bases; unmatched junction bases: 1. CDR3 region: CASSRDRGNTIYF. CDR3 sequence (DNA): TGTGCCAGTAGTCGGGACAGGGGAAACACCATATATTTT.

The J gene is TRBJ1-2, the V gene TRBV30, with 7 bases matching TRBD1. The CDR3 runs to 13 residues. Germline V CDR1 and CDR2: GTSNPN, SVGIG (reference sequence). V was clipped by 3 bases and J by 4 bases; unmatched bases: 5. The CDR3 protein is CAWSMGQLYGYTF. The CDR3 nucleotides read TGTGCCTGGAGCATGGGACAGCTCTATGGCTACACCTTC.

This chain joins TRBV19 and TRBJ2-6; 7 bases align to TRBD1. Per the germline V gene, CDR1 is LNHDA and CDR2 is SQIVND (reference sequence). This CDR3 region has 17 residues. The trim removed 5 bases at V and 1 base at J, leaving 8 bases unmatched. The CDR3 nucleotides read TGTGCCAGTAGTTATAGACAGGGAGATTCTGGGGCCAACGTCCTGACTTTC. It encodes CASSYRQGDSGANVLTF.

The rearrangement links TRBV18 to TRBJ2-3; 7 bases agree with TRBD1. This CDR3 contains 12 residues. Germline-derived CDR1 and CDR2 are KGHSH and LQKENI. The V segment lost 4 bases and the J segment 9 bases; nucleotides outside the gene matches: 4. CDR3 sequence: CASSQDRETQYF. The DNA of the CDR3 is TGTGCCAGCTCACAAGACAGGGAGACGCAGTATTTT.

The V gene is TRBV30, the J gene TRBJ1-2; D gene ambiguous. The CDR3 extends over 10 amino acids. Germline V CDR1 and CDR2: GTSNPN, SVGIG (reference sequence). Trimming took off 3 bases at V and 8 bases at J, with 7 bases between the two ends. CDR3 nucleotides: TGTGCCTGGAGCTCCGGGGGCTACACCTTC. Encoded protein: CAWSSGGYTF. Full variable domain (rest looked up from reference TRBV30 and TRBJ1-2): SQTIHQWPATLVQPVGSPLSLECTVEGTSNPNLYWYRQAAGRGLQLLFYSVGIGQISSEVPQNLSASRPQDRQFILSSKKLLLSDSGFYLCAWSSGGYTFGSGTRLTVV.

CDR3 DNA sequence: TGTGCCAGCAGCCAAGCTCGCGCAGGGGGCAACTACCGTGGGGGCACAGATACGCAGTATTTT. Translation: CASSQARAGGNYRGGTDTQYF. The chain recombines TRBV3-1 (or the pseudogene TRBV3-2) with TRBJ2-3; TRBD1 matches 8 bases. The CDR3 is 21 amino acids. Germline-derived CDR1 and CDR2 are LGHDT and YNNKEL (reference sequence). V lost 1 base, J lost 1 base, and 19 bases stayed unmatched.

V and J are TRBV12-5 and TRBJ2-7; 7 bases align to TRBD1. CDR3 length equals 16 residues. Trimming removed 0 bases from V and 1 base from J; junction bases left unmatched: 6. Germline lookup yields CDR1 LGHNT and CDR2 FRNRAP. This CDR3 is CASGLVQGIGSYEQYF. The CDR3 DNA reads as TGTGCTAGTGGTTTGGTACAGGGGATTGGGTCCTACGAGCAGTACTTC.

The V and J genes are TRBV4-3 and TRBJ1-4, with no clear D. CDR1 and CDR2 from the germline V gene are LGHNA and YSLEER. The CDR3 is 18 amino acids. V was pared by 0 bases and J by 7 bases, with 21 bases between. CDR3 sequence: CASSQEPTFDGVGEKLFF. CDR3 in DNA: TGCGCCAGCAGCCAAGAGCCCACTTTTGACGGGGTCGGTGAAAAACTGTTTTTT.